The 18 T cell receptor beta chains below come from one sample, sequenced in a study of high-grade serous ovarian cancer treatment subgroups. Tumor samples were taken before definitive surgery or chemotherapy. Measured with immunoSEQ multiplex PCR; TCRdb has only the in-frame clones, and not every one. The table includes several thousand clones, about 66% detected once. Source material: tumor tissue. Receptors originate from a human donor with high-grade serous ovarian cancer.

CDR3: CASGLVRDGTSPTSGANVLTF. Here the CDR3 DNA reads TGTGCTAGTGGTTTGGTACGAGACGGCACCTCGCCGACCTCTGGGGCCAACGTCCTGACTTTC. The chain is built from TRBV12-5 and TRBJ2-6; D gene unclear. The V end lost 0 bases, the J end lost 0 bases, and 21 bases lay between the germline ends. The germline gives CDR1 LGHNT, CDR2 FRNRAP. The CDR3 spans 21 residues.

The V gene is TRBV28, the J gene TRBJ1-2, with D possibly matching TRBD1 (6 bases). The V gene's germline CDR1 is MDHEN and CDR2 SYDVKM. V lost 2 bases and J lost 5, with 15 bases in between. This CDR3 has 15 residues. CDR3 in amino acids: CASSLQGTFFYGYTF. The DNA of the CDR3 is TGTGCCAGCAGTTTACAGGGGACGTTCTTTTATGGCTACACCTTC.

The chain couples TRBV6-6 to TRBJ1-2; D is ambiguous. The CDR3 loop spans 12 amino acids. CDR1 and CDR2 from the germline V gene are MNHNY and SVGAGI (reference sequence). V gave up 7 bases and J gave up 4 bases, with 10 bases separating them. The CDR3: CASKEGSYGYTF. In DNA form, the CDR3 reads TGTGCCAGCAAGGAGGGAAGCTATGGCTACACCTTC.

The rearrangement joins TRBV7-7 to TRBJ1-3; perhaps TRBD1 as D (6 bases). The CDR3 is 13 amino acids. Germline values: CDR1 SSHAT, CDR2 FNYEAQ (reference sequence). Trimming cost V 5 bases and J 4 bases, with 9 bases left between them. CDR3 amino acids: CASSPGQGNTIYF. Written as DNA, the CDR3 is TGTGCCAGCAGCCCCGGACAGGGAAACACCATATATTTT.

The V and J genes are TRBV6-6 and TRBJ1-1; TRBD1 might be the D (6 bases). This CDR3 contains 12 residues. CDR1 MNHNY and CDR2 SVGAGI come from the germline V gene (reference sequence). Trimming removed 6 bases at V and 11 bases at J, with 16 bases between. The CDR3 DNA follows: TGTGCCAGCAGGCCGCAGGGGATGGACGCTTTCTTT. Its protein is CASRPQGMDAFF.

This sequence joins TRBV7-3 and TRBJ2-1; TRBD1 aligns across 8 bases. The CDR3 is 14 residues long. Germline CDR1 reads SGHTA; CDR2 reads FQGTGA. After removal of 2 bases from V and 5 bases from J, the junction contained 2 bases not matched to a gene. The CDR3 DNA sequence: TGTGCCAGCAGCTTATCACAGGGGGACAATGAGCAGTTCTTC. This sequence encodes CASSLSQGDNEQFF.

This chain's CDR3 is CASSPDRLSYEQYF. The CDR3, as DNA: TGTGCCAGCAGCCCAGACAGACTCTCCTACGAGCAGTACTTC. V and J are TRBV5-8 and TRBJ2-7, with D possibly being TRBD1 (5 bases). The germline V gene has CDR1 SGHTS and CDR2 YDEGEE. This CDR3 has 14 amino acids. Trimming pared 4 bases from V and 0 bases from J, leaving 11 bases between.

The rearrangement uses TRBV6-6 and TRBJ1-3, with 8 bases matching TRBD1. The germline gives CDR1 MNHNY, CDR2 SVGAGI (reference sequence). V dropped 5 bases and J dropped 3; count of bases not matched to a gene: 6. The CDR3 contains 15 residues. The CDR3 region has the DNA TGTGCCAGCAGTCTGGACAGGGAAGGTGGAAACACCATATATTTT. Its translation is CASSLDREGGNTIYF.

This chain connects TRBV6-1 to TRBJ2-3; no clear D. CDR1 and CDR2 (germline): MNHNS, SASEGT. The CDR3 consists of 13 residues. V was cut by 8 bases and J by 4 bases, with 13 bases left in between. The chain's CDR3 is CASGRMSSDTQYF. CDR3 coding DNA: TGTGCCAGCGGTAGGATGTCCTCAGATACGCAGTATTTT.

The gene calls are TRBV5-6 and TRBJ2-3, with 7 positions matching TRBD2. Trimming cost V 3 bases and J 6 bases; bases outside gene matches: 7. CDR3 length: 14 residues. Germline V gene sequence: CDR1 SGHDT, CDR2 YYEEEE. CDR3 DNA: TGTGCCAGCAGCTCATGGACTAGTCCGGATACGCAGTATTTT. As protein: CASSSWTSPDTQYF.

This chain joins TRBV7-9 and TRBJ1-2; maybe TRBD1 (6 bases). The V end lost 3 bases, the J end lost 5 bases, and 13 bases lay between the germline ends. Germline assignment: CDR1 SEHNR and CDR2 FQNEAQ (reference sequence). CDR3 length: 14 amino acids. The CDR3 loop is CASSFGGPEYGYTF. The CDR3 region has the DNA TGTGCCAGCAGCTTCGGGGGCCCGGAGTATGGCTACACCTTC.

For this clone: The junction departs from the called germline gene at one end, perhaps through a read error. V and J are TRBV6-5 and TRBJ1-1, with D possibly TRBD1 on 5 matching bases. Germline assignment: CDR1 MNHEY and CDR2 SVGAGI. This CDR3 has 15 residues. As DNA, the CDR3 is TGTGCCTGCAGTTATGAGCAGGGAGGGAACACTGAAGCTTTCTTT. It yields the protein CACSYEQGGNTEAFF.

The chain employs TRBV28 and TRBJ2-7, with 7 bases that match TRBD1. Germline CDR1 is MDHEN and CDR2 is SYDVKM. The CDR3 runs to 15 residues. The V and J ends lost 1 base and 0 bases, in that order; junction bases with no gene match: 3. Here the CDR3 reads CASSLSRTGSYEQYF. The CDR3 DNA follows: TGTGCCAGCAGTTTATCCAGGACAGGCTCCTACGAGCAGTACTTC.

This chain links TRBV28 with TRBJ2-7; 7 positions match TRBD2. The length of the CDR3 is 13 residues. Per the germline V gene, CDR1 is MDHEN and CDR2 is SYDVKM. V was pared by 6 bases and J by 4 bases, with 6 bases of the junction left unmatched. CDR3 sequence: CASSLTSQYEQYF. The CDR3 region has the DNA TGTGCCAGCAGCCTGACTAGCCAATACGAGCAGTACTTC.

This clone was counted between two and nine times. J is TRBJ1-1 and V is TRBV28; D is ambiguous. The germline gives CDR1 MDHEN, CDR2 SYDVKM. This CDR3 has 14 residues. The V end lost 4 bases, the J end lost 1 base, and 10 bases lay between the germline ends. The CDR3 DNA follows: TGTGCCAGCAGTTCTGGCAGGTGGAACACTGAAGCTTTCTTT. The encoded protein is CASSSGRWNTEAFF.

This clone was observed once. The V gene is TRBV6-5, the J gene TRBJ1-1, with D maybe TRBD1 (5 bases). There are 16 residues in the CDR3. Germline V gene lookup returns CDR1 MNHEY and CDR2 SVGAGI. The V end was cut by 2 bases, the J end by 1 base, with 14 bases between. As DNA, the CDR3 is TGTGCCAGCAGTTACAGGCTCAATACAGGGAACACTGAAGCTTTCTTT. Its protein is CASSYRLNTGNTEAFF.

This clone was recorded only once. The chain links TRBV4-3 to TRBJ2-3; the D is unclear. V lost 3 bases and J lost 2, with 9 bases in between. This CDR3 is 14 amino acids long. Germline CDR1 and CDR2: LGHNA and YSLEER. The CDR3 protein is CASSHLPDTDTQYF. The CDR3 coding sequence is TGCGCCAGCAGCCACCTTCCCGACACAGATACGCAGTATTTT.

This clone was seen a single time. For the CDR3, the DNA is TGTGCCAGCAGTTACTCAGGTCCTACTAACTATGGCTACACCTTC. Protein: CASSYSGPTNYGYTF. The chain is built from TRBV6-5 and TRBJ1-2; D remains ambiguous. Germline CDR1 and CDR2: MNHEY and SVGAGI. V lost 0 bases, J lost 0 bases, and 8 bases lay in between. This CDR3 has 15 residues.